This record covers a single T cell receptor (beta chain). The antigen remains unidentified. All CD8+ T cell subsets were sorted in triplicate at around 330,000 cells each. CD45RO-CCR7+CD27+CD95- marked naive CD8+ T cells. Germline V CDR1 and CDR2: DFQATT, SNEGSKA (reference sequence). This CDR3 is 14 amino acids long. TRB cDNA libraries were made by UMI-labeled 5' RACE. With the 5' RACE reads reprocessed, TCRdb shows one record per CDR3 protein and no DNA. The sample table includes 150,000 to 180,000 distinct CDR3 sequences. The source of the sample is a study of CXCR3-negative and CXCR3-positive naive CD8 T cells. Overall study results and limits: TCR strength was inferred from TRB CDR3 properties, while surface CD5 was comparable between naive subsets. High diversity, comparable across both naive subsets, contrasted with much lower diversity in memory CD8+ cells. Comparison of naive cells showed more hydrophobic TRB CDR3s in CXCR3-positive than in CXCR3-negative naive cells.

This chain joins TRBV20-1 and TRBJ1-1; TCRdb calls TRBD1, which cannot be checked without DNA. The sample taken for sequencing was naive CXCR3+ CD8+ T cells from blood. Subset specified: CD45RO-CCR7+CD27+CD95- naive CD8+ T cells expressing CXCR3 (TNR3+). The TCR sequence derives from a human donor in good health. Some clones in this sample may be carry-over from other donors' samples. The CDR3 protein is CSASPRGVNAEAFF.